The entry that follows covers one TCR beta chain sequence. The sample originates from a study of blood T cell repertoires in COVID-19. On the study more broadly: Sample material is recorded as cDNA or gDNA derived from T cells, B-cell-depleted T cells, or PBMCs.

In the original workflow: Amplification with reference gene primers provided the estimates of nucleated cell counts. Using immunoSEQ multiplex PCR, the repertoire was profiled, and TCRdb retains in-frame clones only, with some absent. The V and J calls and the clone size are those of that table, but D and trimming were determined from the DNA. This sample has 330,000 or so clones; about 92% occur once, and the top ten carry around a sixth. Two negative PCRs, clearance, or symptom resolution had been documented for recovered Cohort 3 donors. The CDR3 is 15 amino acids. Trimming stripped 3 bases from V and 1 base from J, with 12 bases between. Germline CDR1 is SGHNT and CDR2 is YENEEA.

This TCR was sampled from a woman aged 25-40 years who had recovered from COVID-19. This rearrangement joins TRBV11-3 to TRBJ1-1; D is ambiguous. Specimen: PBMCs or T cells enriched from blood (not recorded which). The CDR3 is CASSFSAHGNTEAFF. In DNA form, the CDR3 reads TGTGCCAGCAGCTTTAGTGCGCACGGGAACACTGAAGCTTTCTTT.